Below, one TCR beta chain is given with its context. These data originate in a study of Ad26.COV2.S vaccination and SARS-CoV-2 variants. The V and J ends lost 4 bases and 1 base respectively, with 14 bases between them. CDR1 and CDR2 from the germline V gene are SGHRS and YFSETQ. This CDR3 is 15 amino acids long. The method was immunoSEQ multiplex PCR; TCRdb's version includes in-frame clones alone and lacks a portion of them. The sample has about 350,000 clones, 92% seen once. The material sequenced was peripheral blood, taken after recovery from COVID-19. The chain has TRBV5-1 and TRBJ1-1; the D is unclear. This TCR came from a human donor who had recovered from COVID-19. The CDR3, as DNA: TGCGCCAGCAGCGCGGAGGTGGCCGGGAACACTGAAGCTTTCTTT. Amino acids: CASSAEVAGNTEAFF.